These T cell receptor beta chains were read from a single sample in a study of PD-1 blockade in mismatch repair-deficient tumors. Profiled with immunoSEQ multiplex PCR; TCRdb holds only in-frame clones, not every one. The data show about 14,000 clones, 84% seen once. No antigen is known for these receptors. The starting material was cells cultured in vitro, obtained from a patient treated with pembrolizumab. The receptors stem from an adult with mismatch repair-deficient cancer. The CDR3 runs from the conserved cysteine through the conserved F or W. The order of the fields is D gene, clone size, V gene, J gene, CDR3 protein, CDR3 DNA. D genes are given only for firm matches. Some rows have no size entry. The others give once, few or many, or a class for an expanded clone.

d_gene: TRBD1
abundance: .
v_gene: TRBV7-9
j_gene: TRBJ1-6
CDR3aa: CASSLVGGDSPLHF
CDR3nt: TGTGCCAGCAGCTTAGTAGGGGGCGATTCACCCCTCCACTTT

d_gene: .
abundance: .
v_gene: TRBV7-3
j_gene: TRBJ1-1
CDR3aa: CASSLGRGRGWSEAFF
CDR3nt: TGTGCCAGCAGCTTAGGACGCGGCAGGGGTTGGTCTGAAGCTTTCTTT

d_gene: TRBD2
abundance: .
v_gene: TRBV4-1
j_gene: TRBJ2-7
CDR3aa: CASSHPLAGEAYEQYF
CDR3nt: TGCGCCAGCAGCCACCCACTAGCGGGAGAAGCCTACGAGCAGTACTTC

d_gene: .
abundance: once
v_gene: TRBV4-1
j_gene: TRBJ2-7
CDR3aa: CASSPRTQSRDEQYF
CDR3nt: TGCGCCAGCAGCCCCCGAACACAGAGTAGGGACGAGCAGTACTTC

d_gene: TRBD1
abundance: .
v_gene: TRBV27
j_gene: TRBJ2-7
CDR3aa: CASSGRIQGGEQYF
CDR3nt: TGTGCCAGCAGTGGACGCATACAGGGGGGCGAGCAGTACTTC

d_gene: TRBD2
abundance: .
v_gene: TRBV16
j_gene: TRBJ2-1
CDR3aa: CASSQSLASGDYNEQFF
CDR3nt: TGTGCCAGCAGCCAATCCCTTGCTAGCGGGGATTACAATGAGCAGTTCTTC

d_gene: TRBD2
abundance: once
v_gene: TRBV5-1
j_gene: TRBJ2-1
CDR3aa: CASSLQREGYNEQFF
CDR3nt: TGCGCCAGCAGCTTGCAGCGGGAGGGTTACAATGAGCAGTTCTTC

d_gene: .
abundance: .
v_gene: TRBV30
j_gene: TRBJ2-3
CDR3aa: CAWSVMATDTQYF
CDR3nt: TGTGCCTGGAGTGTAATGGCCACAGATACGCAGTATTTT

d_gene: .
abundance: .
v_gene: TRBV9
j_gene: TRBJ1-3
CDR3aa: CASSRRSSGNTIYF
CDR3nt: TGTGCCAGCAGCAGGCGGAGCTCTGGAAACACCATATATTTT

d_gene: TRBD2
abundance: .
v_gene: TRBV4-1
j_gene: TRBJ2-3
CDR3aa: CASRLAGVQLDTQYF
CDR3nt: TGCGCCAGCAGACTAGCGGGAGTGCAACTAGATACGCAGTATTTT

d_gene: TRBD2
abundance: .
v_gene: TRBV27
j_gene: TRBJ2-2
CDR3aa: CASSTAWEGRSGELFF
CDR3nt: TGTGCCAGCAGTACCGCGTGGGAGGGCCGTTCCGGGGAGCTGTTTTTT

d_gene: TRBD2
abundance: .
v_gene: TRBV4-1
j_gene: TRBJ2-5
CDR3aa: CASSLREGETQYF
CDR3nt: TGCGCCAGCAGCCTCCGGGAGGGAGAGACCCAGTACTTC

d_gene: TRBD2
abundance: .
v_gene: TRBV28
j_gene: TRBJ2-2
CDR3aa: CASSRLAGGGTGELFF
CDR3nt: TGTGCCAGCAGCCGACTAGCGGGAGGGGGAACCGGGGAGCTGTTTTTT

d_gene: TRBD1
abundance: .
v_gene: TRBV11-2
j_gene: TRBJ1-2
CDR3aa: CASSAGTGGGYGYTF
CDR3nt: TGTGCCAGCAGCGCCGGGACAGGGGGCGGGTATGGCTACACCTTC

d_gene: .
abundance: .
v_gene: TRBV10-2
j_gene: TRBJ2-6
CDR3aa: CASVGSGANVLTF
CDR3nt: TGCGCCAGCGTGGGCTCTGGGGCCAACGTCCTGACTTTC

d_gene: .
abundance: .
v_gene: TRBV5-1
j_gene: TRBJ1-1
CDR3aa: CASRTQGGTEAFF
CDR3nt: TGCGCCTCCCGGACCCAGGGTGGCACTGAAGCTTTCTTT

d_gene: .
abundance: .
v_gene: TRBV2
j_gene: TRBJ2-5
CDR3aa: CASSGLDIQETQYF
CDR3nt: TGTGCCAGCAGTGGTTTGGATATTCAAGAGACCCAGTACTTC

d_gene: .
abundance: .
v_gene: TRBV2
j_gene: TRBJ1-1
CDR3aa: CASKGDILTEAFF
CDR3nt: TGTGCCAGCAAGGGGGACATACTCACTGAAGCTTTCTTT

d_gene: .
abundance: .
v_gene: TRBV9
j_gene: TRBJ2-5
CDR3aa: CASSVGERNQETQYF
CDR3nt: TGTGCCAGCAGCGTAGGAGAGCGGAACCAAGAGACCCAGTACTTC

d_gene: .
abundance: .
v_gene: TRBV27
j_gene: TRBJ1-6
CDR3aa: CASSLNSAPAGNFLNSPLHF
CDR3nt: TGTGCCAGCAGTTTAAATTCGGCACCGGCGGGGAATTTTCTTAATTCACCCCTCCACTTT

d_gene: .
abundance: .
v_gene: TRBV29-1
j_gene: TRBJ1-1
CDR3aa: CSVSQGSKTEAFF
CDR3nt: TGCAGCGTCTCACAGGGTTCAAAGACTGAAGCTTTCTTT

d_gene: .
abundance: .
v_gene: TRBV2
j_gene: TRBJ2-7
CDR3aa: CATLVGGEQYF
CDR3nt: TGTGCCACCCTGGTCGGGGGCGAGCAGTACTTC

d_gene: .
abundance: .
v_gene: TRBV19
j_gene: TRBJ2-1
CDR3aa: CASSMNPRYNEQFF
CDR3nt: TGTGCCAGTAGTATGAATCCTCGGTACAATGAGCAGTTCTTC

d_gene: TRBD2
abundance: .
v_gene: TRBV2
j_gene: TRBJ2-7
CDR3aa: CASLGTSGSSYEQYF
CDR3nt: TGTGCCAGCCTGGGGACTAGCGGGAGTTCCTACGAGCAGTACTTC

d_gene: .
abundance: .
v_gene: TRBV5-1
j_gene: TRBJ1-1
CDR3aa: CASSPGGTGSTEAFF
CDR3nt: TGCGCCAGCAGCCCCGGGGGGACCGGCAGCACTGAAGCTTTCTTT

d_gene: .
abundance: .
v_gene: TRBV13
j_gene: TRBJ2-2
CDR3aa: CASSLGPNGGELFF
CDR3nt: TGTGCCAGCAGCTTAGGTCCCAACGGCGGGGAGCTGTTTTTT

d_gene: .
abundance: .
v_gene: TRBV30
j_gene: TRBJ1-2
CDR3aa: CAWSQGAGHGYTF
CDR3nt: TGTGCCTGGAGCCAAGGGGCCGGACATGGCTACACCTTC